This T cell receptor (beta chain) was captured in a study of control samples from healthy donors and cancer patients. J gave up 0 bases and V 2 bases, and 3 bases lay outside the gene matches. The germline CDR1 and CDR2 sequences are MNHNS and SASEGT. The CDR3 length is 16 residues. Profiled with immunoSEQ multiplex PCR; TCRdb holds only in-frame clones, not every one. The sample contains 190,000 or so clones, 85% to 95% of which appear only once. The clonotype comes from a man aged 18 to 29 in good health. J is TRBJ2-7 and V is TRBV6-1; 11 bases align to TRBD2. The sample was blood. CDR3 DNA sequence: TGTGCCAGCAGTGAATCTAGCGGGGGGCCCTCCTACGAGCAGTACTTC. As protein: CASSESSGGPSYEQYF.